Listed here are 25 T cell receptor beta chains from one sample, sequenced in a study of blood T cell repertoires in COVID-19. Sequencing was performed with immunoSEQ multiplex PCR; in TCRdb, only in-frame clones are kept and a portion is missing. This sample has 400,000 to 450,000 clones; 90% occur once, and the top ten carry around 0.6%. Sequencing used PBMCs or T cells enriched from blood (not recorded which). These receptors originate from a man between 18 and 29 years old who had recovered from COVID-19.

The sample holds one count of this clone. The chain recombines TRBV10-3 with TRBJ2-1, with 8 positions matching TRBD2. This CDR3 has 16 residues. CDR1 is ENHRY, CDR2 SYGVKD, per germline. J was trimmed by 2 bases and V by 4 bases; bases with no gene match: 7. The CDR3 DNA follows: TGTGCCATCAGTGGAGCTAGCGGGCCAACCTACAATGAGCAGTTCTTC. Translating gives CAISGASGPTYNEQFF.

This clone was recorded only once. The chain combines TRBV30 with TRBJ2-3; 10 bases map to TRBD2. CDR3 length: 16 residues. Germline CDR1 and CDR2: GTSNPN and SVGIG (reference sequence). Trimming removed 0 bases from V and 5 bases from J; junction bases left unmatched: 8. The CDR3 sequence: CAWSVALAGVQDTQYF. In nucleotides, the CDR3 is TGTGCCTGGAGTGTAGCCCTAGCGGGAGTGCAAGATACGCAGTATTTT.

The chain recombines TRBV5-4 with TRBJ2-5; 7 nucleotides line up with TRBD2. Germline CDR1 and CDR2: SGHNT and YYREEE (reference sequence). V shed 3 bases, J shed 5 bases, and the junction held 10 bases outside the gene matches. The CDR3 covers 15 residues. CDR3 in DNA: TGTGCCAGCAGCTCCCACCGGGAGGCAGACGAGACCCAGTACTTC. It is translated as CASSSHREADETQYF.

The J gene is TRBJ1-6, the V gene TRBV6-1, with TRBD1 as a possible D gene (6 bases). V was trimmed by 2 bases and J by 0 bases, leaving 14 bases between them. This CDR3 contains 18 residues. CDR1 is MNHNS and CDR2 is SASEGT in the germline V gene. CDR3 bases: TGTGCCAGCAGTGAATTCATTTGGACAGCCTCCTATAATTCACCCCTCCACTTT. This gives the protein CASSEFIWTASYNSPLHF.

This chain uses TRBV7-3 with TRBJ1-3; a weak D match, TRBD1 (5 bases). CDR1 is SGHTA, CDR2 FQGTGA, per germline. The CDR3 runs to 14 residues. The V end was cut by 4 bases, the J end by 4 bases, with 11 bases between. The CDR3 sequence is CASSSSGPGNTIYF. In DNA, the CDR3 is TGTGCCAGCAGCTCGTCAGGGCCGGGAAACACCATATATTTT.

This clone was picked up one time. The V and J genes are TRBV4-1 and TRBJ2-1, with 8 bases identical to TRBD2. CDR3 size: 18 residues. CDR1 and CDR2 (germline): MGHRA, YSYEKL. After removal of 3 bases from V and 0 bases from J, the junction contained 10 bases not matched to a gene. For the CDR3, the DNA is TGCGCCAGCAGCCACGATCGGACTAGCCCGAGCTCCTACAATGAGCAGTTCTTC. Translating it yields CASSHDRTSPSSYNEQFF.

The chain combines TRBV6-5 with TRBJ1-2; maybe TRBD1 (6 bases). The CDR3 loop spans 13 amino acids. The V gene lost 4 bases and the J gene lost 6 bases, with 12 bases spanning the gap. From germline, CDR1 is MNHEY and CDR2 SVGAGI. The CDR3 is CASSLYRANGYTF. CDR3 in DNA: TGTGCCAGCAGTTTGTACAGGGCTAATGGCTACACCTTC.

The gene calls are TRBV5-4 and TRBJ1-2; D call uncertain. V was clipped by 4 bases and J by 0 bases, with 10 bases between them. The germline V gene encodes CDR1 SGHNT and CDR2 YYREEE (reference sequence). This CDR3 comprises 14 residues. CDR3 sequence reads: CASSVDGTNYGYTF. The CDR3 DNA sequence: TGTGCCAGCAGCGTGGACGGGACTAACTATGGCTACACCTTC. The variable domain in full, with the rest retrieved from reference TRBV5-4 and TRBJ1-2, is ETGVTQSPTHLIKTRGQQVTLRCSSQSGHNTVSWYQQALGQGPQFIFQYYREEENGRGNFPPRFSGLQFPNYSSELNVNALELDDSALYLCASSVDGTNYGYTFGSGTRLTVV.

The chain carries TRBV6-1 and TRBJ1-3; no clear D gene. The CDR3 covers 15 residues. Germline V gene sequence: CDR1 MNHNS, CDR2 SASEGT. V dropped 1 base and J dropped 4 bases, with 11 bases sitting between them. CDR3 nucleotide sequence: TGTGCCAGCAGTGAAGGGCCCATCTCGGGAAACACCATATATTTT. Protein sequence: CASSEGPISGNTIYF.

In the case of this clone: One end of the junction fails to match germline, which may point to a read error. Here the CDR3 DNA reads TGCAGTGCTAGTTCATTAGCCTCTCTGGCCTTC. Its protein product is CSASSLASLAF. The chain couples TRBV20-1 to TRBJ1-2, with unresolved D. The CDR3 is 11 amino acids. Germline V gene sequence: CDR1 DFQATT, CDR2 SNEGSKA (reference sequence).

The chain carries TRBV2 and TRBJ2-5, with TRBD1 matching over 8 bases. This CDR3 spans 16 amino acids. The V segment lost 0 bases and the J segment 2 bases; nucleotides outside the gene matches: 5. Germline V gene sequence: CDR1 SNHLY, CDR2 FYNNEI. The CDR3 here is CASSEAPGQGQETQYF. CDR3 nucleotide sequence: TGTGCCAGCAGTGAAGCCCCCGGACAGGGACAAGAGACCCAGTACTTC.

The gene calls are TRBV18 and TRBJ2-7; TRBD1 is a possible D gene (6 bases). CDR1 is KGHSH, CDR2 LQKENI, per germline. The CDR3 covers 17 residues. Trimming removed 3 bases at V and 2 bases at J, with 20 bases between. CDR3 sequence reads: CASSPRTVLSDAYEQYF. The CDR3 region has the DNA TGTGCCAGCTCACCCAGGACAGTCCTATCAGACGCCTACGAGCAGTACTTC. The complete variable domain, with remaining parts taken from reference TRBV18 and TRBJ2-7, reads NAGVMQNPRHLVRRRGQEARLRCSPMKGHSHVYWYRQLPEEGLKFMVYLQKENIIDESGMPKERFSAEFPKEGPSILRIQQVVRGDSAAYFCASSPRTVLSDAYEQYFGPGTRLTVT.

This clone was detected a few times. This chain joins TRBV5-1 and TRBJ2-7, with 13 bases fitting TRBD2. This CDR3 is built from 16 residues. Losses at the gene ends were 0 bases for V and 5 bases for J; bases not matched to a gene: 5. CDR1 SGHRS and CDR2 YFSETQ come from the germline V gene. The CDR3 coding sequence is TGCGCCAGCAGCTTGGGCTTCGGACTAGCGGGAGACGAGCAGTACTTC. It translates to CASSLGFGLAGDEQYF.

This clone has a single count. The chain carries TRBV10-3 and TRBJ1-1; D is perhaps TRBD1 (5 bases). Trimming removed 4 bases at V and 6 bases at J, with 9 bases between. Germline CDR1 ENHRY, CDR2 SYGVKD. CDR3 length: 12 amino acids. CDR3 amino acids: CAISGSTAEAFF. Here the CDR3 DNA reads TGTGCCATCAGTGGGTCGACAGCTGAAGCTTTCTTT.

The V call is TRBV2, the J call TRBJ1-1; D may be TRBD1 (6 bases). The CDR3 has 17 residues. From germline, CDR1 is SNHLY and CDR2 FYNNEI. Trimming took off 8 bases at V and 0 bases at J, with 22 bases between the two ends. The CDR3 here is CASQDTTDSNMNTEAFF. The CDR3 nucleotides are TGTGCCAGCCAGGATACGACGGACAGTAACATGAACACTGAAGCTTTCTTT.

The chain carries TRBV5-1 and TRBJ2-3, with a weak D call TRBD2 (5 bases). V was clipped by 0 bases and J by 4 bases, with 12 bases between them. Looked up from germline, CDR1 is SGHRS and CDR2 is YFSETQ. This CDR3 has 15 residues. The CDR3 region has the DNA TGCGCCAGCAGCTTGGGACCTGCTAGCCCAGATACGCAGTATTTT. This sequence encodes CASSLGPASPDTQYF. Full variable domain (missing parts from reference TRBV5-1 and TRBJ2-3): KAGVTQTPRYLIKTRGQQVTLSCSPISGHRSVSWYQQTPGQGLQFLFEYFSETQRNKGNFPGRFSGRQFSNSRSEMNVSTLELGDSALYLCASSLGPASPDTQYFGPGTRLTVL.

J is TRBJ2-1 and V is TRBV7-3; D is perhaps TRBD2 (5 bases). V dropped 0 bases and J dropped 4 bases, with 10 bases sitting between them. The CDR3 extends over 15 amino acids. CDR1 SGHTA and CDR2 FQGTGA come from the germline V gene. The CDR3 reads CASSLTGSRYNEQFF. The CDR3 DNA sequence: TGTGCCAGCAGCTTAACAGGGAGTAGGTACAATGAGCAGTTCTTC.

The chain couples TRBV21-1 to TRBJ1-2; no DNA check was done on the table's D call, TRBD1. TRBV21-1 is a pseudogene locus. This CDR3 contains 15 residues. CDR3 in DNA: TGTGCCAGCAGCAAAGGGAAGGGGTGGAGAGGTGGCTACACCTTC. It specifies CASSKGKGWRGGYTF.

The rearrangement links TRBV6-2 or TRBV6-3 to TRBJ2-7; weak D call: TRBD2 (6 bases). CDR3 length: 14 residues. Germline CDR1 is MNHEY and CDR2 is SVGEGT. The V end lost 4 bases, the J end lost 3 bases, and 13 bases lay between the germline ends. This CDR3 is CASSLADIYYEQYF. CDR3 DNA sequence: TGTGCCAGCAGTTTAGCGGACATATACTACGAGCAGTACTTC.

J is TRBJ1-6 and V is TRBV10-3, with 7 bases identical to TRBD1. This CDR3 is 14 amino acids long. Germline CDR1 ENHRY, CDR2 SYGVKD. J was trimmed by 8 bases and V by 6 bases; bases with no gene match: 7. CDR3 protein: CAISPRGEDSPLHF. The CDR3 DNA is TGTGCCATCAGCCCCAGGGGGGAGGATTCACCCCTCCACTTT.

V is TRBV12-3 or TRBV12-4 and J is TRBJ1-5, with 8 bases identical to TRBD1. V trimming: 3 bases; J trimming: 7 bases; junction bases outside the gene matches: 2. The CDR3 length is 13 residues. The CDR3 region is CASSLTGEQPQHF. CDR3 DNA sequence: TGTGCCAGCAGTTTGACAGGGGAGCAGCCCCAGCATTTT.

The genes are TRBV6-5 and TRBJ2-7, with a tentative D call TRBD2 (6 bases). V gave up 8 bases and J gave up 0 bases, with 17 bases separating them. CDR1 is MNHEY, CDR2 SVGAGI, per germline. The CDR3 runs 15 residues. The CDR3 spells CASRRDVGSSYEQYF. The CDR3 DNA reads TGTGCCAGCCGGCGGGACGTCGGAAGCTCCTACGAGCAGTACTTC.

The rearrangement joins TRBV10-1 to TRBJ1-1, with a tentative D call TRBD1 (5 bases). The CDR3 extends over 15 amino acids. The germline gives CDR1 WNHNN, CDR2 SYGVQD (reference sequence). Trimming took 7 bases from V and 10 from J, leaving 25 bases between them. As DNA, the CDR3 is TGCGCCAGCACCGAGTCCCTGGGTCAGGGATCTCGAGCTTTCTTT. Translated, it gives CASTESLGQGSRAFF.

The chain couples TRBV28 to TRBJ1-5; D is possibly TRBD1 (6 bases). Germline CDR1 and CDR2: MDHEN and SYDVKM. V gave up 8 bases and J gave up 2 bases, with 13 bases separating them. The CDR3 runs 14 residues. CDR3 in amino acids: CASRPWTGNQPQHF. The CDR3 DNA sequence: TGTGCCAGCCGTCCATGGACAGGCAATCAGCCCCAGCATTTT.

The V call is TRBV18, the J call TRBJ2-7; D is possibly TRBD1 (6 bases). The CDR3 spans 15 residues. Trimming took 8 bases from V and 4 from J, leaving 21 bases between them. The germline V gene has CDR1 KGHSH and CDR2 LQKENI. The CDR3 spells CASADKGAGAYEQYF. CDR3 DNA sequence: TGTGCCAGCGCCGATAAAGGGGCAGGGGCGTACGAGCAGTACTTC.